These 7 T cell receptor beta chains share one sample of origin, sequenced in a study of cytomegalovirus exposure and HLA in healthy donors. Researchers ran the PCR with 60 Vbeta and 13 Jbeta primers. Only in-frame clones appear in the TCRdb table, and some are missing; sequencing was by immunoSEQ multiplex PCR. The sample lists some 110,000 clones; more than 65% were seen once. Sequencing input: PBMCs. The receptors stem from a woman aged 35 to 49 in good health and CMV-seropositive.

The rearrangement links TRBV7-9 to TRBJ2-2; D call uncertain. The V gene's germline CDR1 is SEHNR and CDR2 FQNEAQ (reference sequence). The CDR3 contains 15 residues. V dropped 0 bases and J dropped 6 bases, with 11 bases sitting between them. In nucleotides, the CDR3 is TGTGCCAGCAGCTTAGCTAGATTCGGTCCCGGGGAGCTGTTTTTT. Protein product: CASSLARFGPGELFF.

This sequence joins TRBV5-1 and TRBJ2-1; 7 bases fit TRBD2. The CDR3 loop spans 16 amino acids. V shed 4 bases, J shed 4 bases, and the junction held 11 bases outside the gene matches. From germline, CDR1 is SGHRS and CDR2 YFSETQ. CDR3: CASSPGGSGHYNEQFF. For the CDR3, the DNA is TGCGCCAGCAGCCCGGGGGGAAGCGGGCATTACAATGAGCAGTTCTTC.

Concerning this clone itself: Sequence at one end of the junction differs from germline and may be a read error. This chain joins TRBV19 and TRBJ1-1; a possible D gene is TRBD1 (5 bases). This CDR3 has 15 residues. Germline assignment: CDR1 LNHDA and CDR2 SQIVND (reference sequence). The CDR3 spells CASTIRRQGNTEAFF. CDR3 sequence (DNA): TGTGCCAGTACTATAAGGCGGCAGGGGAACACTGAAGCTTTCTTT.

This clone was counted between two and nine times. The CDR3, as DNA: TGTGCCAGTAGTATCGGGATGTGGGGACAGGGGAACACCGGGGAGCTGTTTTTT. This encodes CASSIGMWGQGNTGELFF. The J gene is TRBJ2-2, the V gene TRBV19, with 9 positions matching TRBD1. Germline V gives CDR1 LNHDA, CDR2 SQIVND (reference sequence). With 3 bases clipped from V and 1 base from J, the junction kept 9 bases outside the gene matches. This CDR3 has 18 amino acids.

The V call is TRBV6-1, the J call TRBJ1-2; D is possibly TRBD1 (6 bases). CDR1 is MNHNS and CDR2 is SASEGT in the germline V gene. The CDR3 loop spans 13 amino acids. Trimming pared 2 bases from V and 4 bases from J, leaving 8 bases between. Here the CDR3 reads CASSERGGYGYTF. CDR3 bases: TGTGCCAGCAGTGAAAGGGGGGGCTATGGCTACACCTTC.

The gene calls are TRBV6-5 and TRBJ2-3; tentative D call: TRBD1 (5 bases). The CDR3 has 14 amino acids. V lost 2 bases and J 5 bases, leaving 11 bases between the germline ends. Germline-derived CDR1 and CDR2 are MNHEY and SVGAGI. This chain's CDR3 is CASSYGPQGDTQYF. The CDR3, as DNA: TGTGCCAGCAGTTACGGGCCCCAGGGAGATACGCAGTATTTT.

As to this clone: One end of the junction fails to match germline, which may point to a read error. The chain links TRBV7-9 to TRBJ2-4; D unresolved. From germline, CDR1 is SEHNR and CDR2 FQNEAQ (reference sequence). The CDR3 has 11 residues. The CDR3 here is CSSSLTEIQYF. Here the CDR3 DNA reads TGTTCCAGCAGTCTCACAGAGATTCAGTACTTC.